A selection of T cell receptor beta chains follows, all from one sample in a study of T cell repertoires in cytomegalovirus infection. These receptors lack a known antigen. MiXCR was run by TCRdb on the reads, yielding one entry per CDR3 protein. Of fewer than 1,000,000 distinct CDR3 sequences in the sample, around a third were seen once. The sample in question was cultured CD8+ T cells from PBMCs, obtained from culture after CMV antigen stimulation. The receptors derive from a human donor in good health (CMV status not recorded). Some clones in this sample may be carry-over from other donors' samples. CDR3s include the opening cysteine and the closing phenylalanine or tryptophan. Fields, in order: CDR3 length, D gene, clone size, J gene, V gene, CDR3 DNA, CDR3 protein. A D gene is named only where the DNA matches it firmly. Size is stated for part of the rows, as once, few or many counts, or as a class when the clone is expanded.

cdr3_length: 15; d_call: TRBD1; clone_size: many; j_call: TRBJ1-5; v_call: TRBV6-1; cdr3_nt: TGTGCCAGCAGACCGACAGGGGGAGGAAATCAGCCCCAGCATTTT; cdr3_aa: CASRPTGGGNQPQHF
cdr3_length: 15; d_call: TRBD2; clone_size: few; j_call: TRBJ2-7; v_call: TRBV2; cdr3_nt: TGTGCCAGCACCCCCGGGGTAGCGGGGGCTTGGGAGCAGTACTTC; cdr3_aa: CASTPGVAGAWEQYF
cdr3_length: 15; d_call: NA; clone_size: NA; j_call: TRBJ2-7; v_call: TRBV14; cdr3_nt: TGTGCCAGCAGTCTCGGGCTCGGCGGGATTTACGAGCAGTACTTC; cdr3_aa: CASSLGLGGIYEQYF
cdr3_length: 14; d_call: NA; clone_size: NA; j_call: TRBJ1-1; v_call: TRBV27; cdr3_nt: TGTGTCAGCAGTTTACAGGGTTCCTACACTGAAGCTTTCTTT; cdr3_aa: CVSSLQGSYTEAFF
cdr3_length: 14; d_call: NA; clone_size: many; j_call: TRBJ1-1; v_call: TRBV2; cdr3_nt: TGTGCCAGCAGTGAAGAAGGGACTGACACTGAAGCTTTCTTT; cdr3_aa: CASSEEGTDTEAFF
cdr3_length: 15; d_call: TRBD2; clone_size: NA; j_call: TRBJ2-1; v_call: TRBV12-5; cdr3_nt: TGTGCTAGTGGTTTGGGGACTAGCGGGGGCAATGAGCAGTTCTTC; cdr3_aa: CASGLGTSGGNEQFF
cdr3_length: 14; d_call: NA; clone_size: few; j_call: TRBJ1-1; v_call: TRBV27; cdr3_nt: TGTGCCAGCAGTTTAGTGGACACCAACACTGAAGCTTTCTTT; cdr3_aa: CASSLVDTNTEAFF
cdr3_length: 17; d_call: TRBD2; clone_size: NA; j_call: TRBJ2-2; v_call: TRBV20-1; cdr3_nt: TGCAGTGCTAGAAGGCGGACTAGCGGGGAGAACACCGGGGAGCTGTTTTTT; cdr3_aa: CSARRRTSGENTGELFF
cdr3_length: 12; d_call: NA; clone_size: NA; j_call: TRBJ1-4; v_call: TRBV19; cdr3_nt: TGTGCCAGTAGTATCAAGAATGAAAAACTGTTTTTT; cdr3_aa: CASSIKNEKLFF
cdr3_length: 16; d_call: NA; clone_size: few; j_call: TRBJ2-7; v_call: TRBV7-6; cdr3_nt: TGTGCCAGCAGCTTAGATAGAGCAGGGGTCCCCTACGAGCAGTACTTC; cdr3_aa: CASSLDRAGVPYEQYF
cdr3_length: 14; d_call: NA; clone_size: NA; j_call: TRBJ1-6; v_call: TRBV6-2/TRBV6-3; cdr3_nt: TGTGCCAGCAGTTACGCGGATAGGCATTCACCCCTCCACTTT; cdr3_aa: CASSYADRHSPLHF
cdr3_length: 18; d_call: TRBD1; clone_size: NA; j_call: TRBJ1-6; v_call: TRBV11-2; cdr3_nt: TGTGCCAGCAGCTCCCCGGACAGGGCAAGCTCCTATAATTCACCCCTCCACTTT; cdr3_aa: CASSSPDRASSYNSPLHF
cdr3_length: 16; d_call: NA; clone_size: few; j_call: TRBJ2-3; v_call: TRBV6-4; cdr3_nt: TGTGCCAGCCCTGGGGGACACAGCACTCGCACAGATACGCAGTATTTT; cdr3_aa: CASPGGHSTRTDTQYF
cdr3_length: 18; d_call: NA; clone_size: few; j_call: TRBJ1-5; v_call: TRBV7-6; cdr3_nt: TGTGCCAGCAGCGCTCTAAGTTCGAGCCGTTATAGCAATCAGCCCCAGCATTTT; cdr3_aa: CASSALSSSRYSNQPQHF
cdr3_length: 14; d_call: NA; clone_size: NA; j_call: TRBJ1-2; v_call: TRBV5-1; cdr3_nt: TGCGCCAGCAGCTTGGCCTCGGCTTCGTATGGCTACACCTTC; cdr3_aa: CASSLASASYGYTF
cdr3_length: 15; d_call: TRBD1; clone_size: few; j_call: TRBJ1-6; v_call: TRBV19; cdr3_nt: TGTGCCAGTAGTCCGGAATCAGGGGGCCGGTCACCCCTCCACTTT; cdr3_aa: CASSPESGGRSPLHF
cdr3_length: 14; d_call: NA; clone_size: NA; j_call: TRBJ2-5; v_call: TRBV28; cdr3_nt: TGTGCCAGCTCCATGAGGGGGAAGTGGGAGACCCAGTACTTC; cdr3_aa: CASSMRGKWETQYF
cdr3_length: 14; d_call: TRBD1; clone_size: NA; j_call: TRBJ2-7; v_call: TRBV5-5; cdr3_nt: TGTGCCAGCAGCTTACCGGGACAGGGTTCCGAGCAGTACTTC; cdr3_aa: CASSLPGQGSEQYF
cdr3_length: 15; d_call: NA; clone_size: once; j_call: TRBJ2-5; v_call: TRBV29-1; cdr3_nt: TGCAGCGTTGAAGATGGGCTAGAGGTCCAAGAGACCCAGTACTTC; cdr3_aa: CSVEDGLEVQETQYF
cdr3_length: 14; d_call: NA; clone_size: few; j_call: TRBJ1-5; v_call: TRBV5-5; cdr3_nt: TGTGCCAGCAGCTCTCACAGGGGCAATCAGCCCCAGCATTTT; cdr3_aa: CASSSHRGNQPQHF
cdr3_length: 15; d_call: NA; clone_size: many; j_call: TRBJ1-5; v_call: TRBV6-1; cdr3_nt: TGTGCCAGCAGTCGGCGCCGACAGGGCAATCAGCCCCAGCATTTT; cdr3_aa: CASSRRRQGNQPQHF
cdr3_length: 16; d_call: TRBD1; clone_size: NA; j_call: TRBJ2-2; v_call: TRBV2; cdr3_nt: TGTGCCAGCGGGTACTACCGGGACAGAAACACCGGGGAGCTGTTTTTT; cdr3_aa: CASGYYRDRNTGELFF
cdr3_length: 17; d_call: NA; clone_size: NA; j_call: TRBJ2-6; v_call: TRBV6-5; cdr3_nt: TGTGCCAGCAGTTACACTACCGGGGGTTCTGGGGCCAACGTCCTGACTTTC; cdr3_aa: CASSYTTGGSGANVLTF
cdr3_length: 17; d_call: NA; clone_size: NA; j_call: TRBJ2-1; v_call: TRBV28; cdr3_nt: TGTGCCAGCAGTTTTCCCCCCCTAGGGGGGGTCTACAATGAGCAGTTCTTC; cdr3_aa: CASSFPPLGGVYNEQFF
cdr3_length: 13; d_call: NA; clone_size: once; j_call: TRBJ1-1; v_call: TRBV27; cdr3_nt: TGTGCCAGCAGTTTCGGTCGGGTCGAAGGAGCTTTCTTT; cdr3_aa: CASSFGRVEGAFF
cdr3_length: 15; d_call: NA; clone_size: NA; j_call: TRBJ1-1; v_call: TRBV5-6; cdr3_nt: TGTGCCAGCAGCCAAGCGGCCCTGCAGAACACTGAAGCTTTCTTT; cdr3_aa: CASSQAALQNTEAFF
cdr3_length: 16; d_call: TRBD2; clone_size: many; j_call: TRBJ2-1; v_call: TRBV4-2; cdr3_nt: TGTGCCAGCAGCCCCCTAAGACTAGCGGGGGGCACAGAGCAGTTCTTC; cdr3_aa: CASSPLRLAGGTEQFF
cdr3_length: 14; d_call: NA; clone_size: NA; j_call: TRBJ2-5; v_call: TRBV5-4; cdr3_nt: TGTGCCAGCAGCTCCGGGACCCCTAGCCAGACCCAGTACTTC; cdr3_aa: CASSSGTPSQTQYF
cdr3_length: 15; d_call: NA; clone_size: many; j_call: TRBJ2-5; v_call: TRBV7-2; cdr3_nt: TGTGCCAGCAGCTTAGCGGGGCCGAGGGTGGAGACCCAGTACTTC; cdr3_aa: CASSLAGPRVETQYF
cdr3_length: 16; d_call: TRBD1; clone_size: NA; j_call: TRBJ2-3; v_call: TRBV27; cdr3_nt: TGTGCCAGCAGTCCTAACGGACAGGGGGTTCTAGATACGCAGTATTTT; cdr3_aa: CASSPNGQGVLDTQYF
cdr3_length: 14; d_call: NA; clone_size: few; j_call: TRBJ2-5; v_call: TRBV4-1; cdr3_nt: TGCGCCAGCAGCCAAGAGCCGTCTGGCACACCAACGTACTTC; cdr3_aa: CASSQEPSGTPTYF
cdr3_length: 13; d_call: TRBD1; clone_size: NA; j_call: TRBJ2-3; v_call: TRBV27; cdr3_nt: TGTGCCATCTGGGACAGGAGGTCGGATACGCAGTATTTT; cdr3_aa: CAIWDRRSDTQYF
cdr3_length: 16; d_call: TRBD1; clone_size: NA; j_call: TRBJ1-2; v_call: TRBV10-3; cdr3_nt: TGTGCCATCAGTGAGCTTTTGGACAGGGAGTTGCATGGCTACACCTTC; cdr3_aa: CAISELLDRELHGYTF
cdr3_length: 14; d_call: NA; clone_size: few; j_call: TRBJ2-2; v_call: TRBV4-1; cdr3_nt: TGCGCCAGCAGTCCCTTGGTAGGAACCGGGGAGCTGTTTTTT; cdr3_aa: CASSPLVGTGELFF
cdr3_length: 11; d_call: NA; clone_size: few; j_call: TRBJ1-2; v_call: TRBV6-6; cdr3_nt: TGTGCCAGCAGTCAGGACCTGAGCTACACCTTC; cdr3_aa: CASSQDLSYTF
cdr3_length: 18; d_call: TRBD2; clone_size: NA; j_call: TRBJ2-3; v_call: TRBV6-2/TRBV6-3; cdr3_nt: TGTGCCAGCAGTTACCCAGGGCCAGCGGGGGTTACCACAGATACGCAGTATTTT; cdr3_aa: CASSYPGPAGVTTDTQYF
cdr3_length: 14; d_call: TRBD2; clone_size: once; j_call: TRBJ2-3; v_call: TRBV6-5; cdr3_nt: TGTGCCAGCAGCGAACTAGCGGGGATAGATACGCAGTATTTT; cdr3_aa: CASSELAGIDTQYF
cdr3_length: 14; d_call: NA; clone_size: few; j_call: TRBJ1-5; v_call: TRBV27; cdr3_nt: TGTGCCAGCAGTGGCCGGGACGGTAATCAGCCCCAGCATTTT; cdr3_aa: CASSGRDGNQPQHF
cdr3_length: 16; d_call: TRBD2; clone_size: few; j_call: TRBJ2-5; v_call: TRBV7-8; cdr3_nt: TGTGCCAGCACCTTAAAGCCTAGCGGGGGGGCAGAGACCCAGTACTTC; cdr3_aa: CASTLKPSGGAETQYF
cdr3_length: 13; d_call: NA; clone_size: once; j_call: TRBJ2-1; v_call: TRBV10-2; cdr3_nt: TGCGCCAGCAGTGTAGAAGCAGAGAATGAGCAGTTCTTC; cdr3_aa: CASSVEAENEQFF
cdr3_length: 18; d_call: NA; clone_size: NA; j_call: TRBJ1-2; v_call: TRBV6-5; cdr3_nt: TGTGCCAGCAGTTACTCAGAAGGGACTCTATCGCTTAACTATGGCTACACCTTC; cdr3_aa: CASSYSEGTLSLNYGYTF